What follows are 14 T cell receptor beta chains derived from one specimen sequenced in a study. TCRdb reprocessed the RT-PCR reads via MiXCR and lists one record per CDR3 protein. Among about 680,000 distinct CDR3 sequences listed, more than 13% were seen once. The sequencing input was memory CD4+ T cells from blood. These TCRs come from a female donor in good health, serving as a healthy control.

This clonotype showed up just a few times. V gene TRBV6-5 combines with J gene TRBJ2-1; D is undetermined. This CDR3 contains 15 residues. Per germline, CDR1 MNHEY and CDR2 SVGAGI. The V end lost 6 bases, the J end lost 2 bases, and 14 bases lay between the germline ends. The CDR3 reads CASSWTLPTYNEQFF. The CDR3 DNA follows: TGTGCCAGCAGCTGGACCCTCCCGACCTACAATGAGCAGTTCTTC.

This clonotype was counted ten times or more. The chain has TRBV5-5 and TRBJ2-1; TRBD2 agrees at 12 bases. J was trimmed by 10 bases and V by 0 bases; bases with no gene match: 2. Germline CDR1 reads SGHKS; CDR2 reads YYEKEE (reference sequence). CDR3 length: 14 residues. CDR3 amino acids: CASSLAGLAGEQFF. The CDR3 nucleotides read TGTGCCAGCAGCTTGGCCGGACTAGCGGGGGAGCAGTTCTTC. Supplemented by reference TRBV5-5 and TRBJ2-1, the full variable domain reads DAGVTQSPTHLIKTRGQQVTLRCSPISGHKSVSWYQQVLGQGPQFIFQYYEKEERGRGNFPDRFSARQFPNYSSELNVNALLLGDSALYLCASSLAGLAGEQFFGPGTRLTVL.

This clonotype was detected a few times. The chain is built from TRBV12-3 or TRBV12-4 and TRBJ1-1; possibly TRBD1 for D (5 bases). Trimming pared 7 bases from V and 1 base from J, leaving 10 bases between. This CDR3 contains 13 residues. CDR3 amino acids: CASIETGNTEAFF. The CDR3 coding sequence is TGTGCCAGCATCGAAACAGGGAACACTGAAGCTTTCTTT.

This clonotype was seen more than once but under ten times. V and J are TRBV7-2 and TRBJ2-7; 7 bases align to TRBD1. Germline V gene data show CDR1 as SGHTA and CDR2 as FQGNSA. V shed 1 base, J shed 2 bases, and the junction held 5 bases outside the gene matches. CDR3 length equals 15 residues. The CDR3 loop is CASSLGGDSTYEQYF. The CDR3, as DNA: TGTGCCAGCAGCTTAGGTGGGGACAGTACCTACGAGCAGTACTTC.

The V gene is TRBV9, the J gene TRBJ2-3; D is uncertain. Germline V gene sequence: CDR1 SGDLS, CDR2 YYNGEE. V lost 0 bases and J 4 bases, leaving 9 bases between the germline ends. The CDR3 loop spans 14 amino acids. The CDR3 DNA reads TGTGCCAGCAGCGTAGGAAGCGTGGCAGATACGCAGTATTTT. It translates to CASSVGSVADTQYF.

This clonotype was seen many times. The J gene is TRBJ1-2, the V gene TRBV29-1; D uncertain. CDR3 size: 10 residues. Germline V gene lookup returns CDR1 SQVTM and CDR2 ANQGSEA. V was cut by 7 bases and J by 2 bases, with 5 bases left in between. The CDR3 DNA follows: TGCAGCGGAGGAAACTATGGCTACACCTTC. Translated, it gives CSGGNYGYTF.

This clonotype was recorded at least ten times. The chain carries TRBV29-1 and TRBJ2-3; 10 bases agree with TRBD1. J gave up 1 base and V 7 bases, and 8 bases lay outside the gene matches. The CDR3 contains 15 residues. Germline loops: CDR1 SQVTM, CDR2 ANQGSEA. The CDR3 nucleotides read TGCAGCGCCGAAACCGGGACAGGGGGCACAGATACGCAGTATTTT. It translates to CSAETGTGGTDTQYF.

This clonotype was found a few times. This sequence joins TRBV12-3 or TRBV12-4 and TRBJ2-2; possible D gene TRBD1, 5 bases. This CDR3 is 16 amino acids long. V was shortened by 6 bases and J by 7 bases, with 21 bases between the two germline ends. The CDR3 is CASSLRTQGSGGELFF. CDR3 DNA: TGTGCCAGCAGCCTTCGGACCCAGGGTTCCGGCGGGGAGCTGTTTTTT.

This clonotype was observed at least ten times. V and J are TRBV5-1 and TRBJ2-3; D is ambiguous. The CDR3 contains 14 residues. The germline CDR1 and CDR2 sequences are SGHRS and YFSETQ. V dropped 0 bases and J dropped 2 bases, with 7 bases sitting between them. The CDR3 loop reads CASSLERPTDTQYF. The CDR3 DNA is TGCGCCAGCAGCTTGGAGCGCCCCACAGATACGCAGTATTTT.

This clonotype occurred a few times. The V and J genes are TRBV10-2 and TRBJ1-3; the D gene is possibly TRBD1 (6 bases). V lost 5 bases to trimming and J lost 2 bases, with 7 bases between them. The CDR3 consists of 13 residues. Per the germline V gene, CDR1 is WSHSY and CDR2 is SAAADI. The DNA of the CDR3 is TGCGCCAGCAGTACAGGGACTGGAAACACCATATATTTT. Protein product: CASSTGTGNTIYF.

Many counts were recorded for this clonotype. The rearrangement uses TRBV27 and TRBJ1-2, with D unresolved. The V gene's germline CDR1 is MNHEY and CDR2 SMNVEV (reference sequence). The germline V and J ends were trimmed by 0 bases and 0 bases, with 5 bases remaining between them. The CDR3 has 14 amino acids. The CDR3 region has the DNA TGTGCCAGCAGTTTATCGAGAGCTAACTATGGCTACACCTTC. Its translation is CASSLSRANYGYTF.

This clonotype was found many times. The chain is built from TRBV10-3 and TRBJ1-2; D is possibly TRBD1 (6 bases). V was trimmed by 2 bases and J by 7 bases, leaving 20 bases between them. There are 16 residues in the CDR3. Germline-derived CDR1 and CDR2 are ENHRY and SYGVKD. The CDR3 loop is CAISEGSVMGARGYTF. CDR3 nucleotide sequence: TGTGCCATCAGTGAGGGATCCGTGATGGGGGCGCGTGGCTACACCTTC.

The chain uses TRBV3-1 and TRBJ2-3; 9 positions match TRBD2. The CDR3 is 16 residues long. J was trimmed by 10 bases and V by 0 bases; bases with no gene match: 11. Germline V lookup: CDR1 LGHDT, CDR2 YNNKEL (reference sequence). The CDR3 nucleotides are TGTGCCAGCAGCCAAGAACTAGCGGGCCTCCATGAGGCGCAGTATTTT. Its translation: CASSQELAGLHEAQYF.

V is TRBV2 and J is TRBJ1-4, with a weak D call TRBD1 (5 bases). Germline values: CDR1 SNHLY, CDR2 FYNNEI. This CDR3 is 13 amino acids long. The V and J ends lost 6 bases and 8 bases respectively, with 13 bases between them. The chain's CDR3 is CASRGDLGEKLFF. CDR3 coding DNA: TGTGCCAGCAGGGGGGACCTAGGGGAAAAACTGTTTTTT.